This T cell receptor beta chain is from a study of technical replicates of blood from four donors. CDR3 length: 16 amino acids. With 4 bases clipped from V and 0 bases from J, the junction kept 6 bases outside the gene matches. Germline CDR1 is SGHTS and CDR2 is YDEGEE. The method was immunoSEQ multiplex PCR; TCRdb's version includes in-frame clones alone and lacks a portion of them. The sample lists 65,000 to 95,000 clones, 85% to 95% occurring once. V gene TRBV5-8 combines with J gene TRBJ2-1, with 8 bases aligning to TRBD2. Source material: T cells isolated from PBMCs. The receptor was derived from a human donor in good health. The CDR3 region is CASSHLAGRSYNEQFF. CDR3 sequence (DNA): TGTGCCAGCAGCCACCTAGCGGGCCGCTCCTACAATGAGCAGTTCTTC.